The rows below give T cell receptor beta chains drawn from one sample of a study of cytomegalovirus exposure and HLA in healthy donors. Generated by immunoSEQ multiplex PCR, the TCRdb table keeps only in-frame clones and is missing some. In the table there are around 150,000 clones, approximately 86% of which are singletons. The sample was PBMCs. The receptors stem from a woman aged 18 to 35 in good health and CMV-seronegative. CDR3s include the opening cysteine and the closing phenylalanine or tryptophan. The D gene is left open where the match is weak.

TRBV6-1 14 . CASSRGGRGTEAFF
TRBV15 16 TRBD1 CATSRVTGTGGYGYTF
TRBV6-5 15 . CASRLTMVGDEKLFF
TRBV12-5 15 . CASGTRRGSSYEQYF
TRBV27 14 . CASRTGSKVGEQYF
TRBV11-2 13 . CASSQDRLRGYTF
TRBV7-3 14 . CASSSSGDNTEAFF
TRBV9 16 . CASSVAARGADYGYTF
TRBV6-6 16 . CASRPRGGGAQNEQYF
TRBV5-1 14 . CASSFPDSGEGYTF